This section outlines one T cell receptor beta chain sequence together with its context. What it recognizes is unknown. The data are from a study of graft-versus-host responses after intestinal transplantation. The CDR3 is 15 amino acids. The V gene lost 5 bases and the J gene lost 0 bases, with 11 bases spanning the gap. Per the germline V gene, CDR1 is SGHNT and CDR2 is YENEEA. Study observations and caveats: Declining HvG levels early post-transplant were linked to peak circulating GvH clone levels.

The repertoire was sequenced with immunoSEQ multiplex PCR; TCRdb's copy has only in-frame clones and lacks some. The table shows some 130,000 clones, with approximately 92% occurring only once. Material: unstimulated CD4+ T cells sorted from spleen or lymph node cells, obtained before intestinal transplant. This clonotype was obtained from a human donor who received an intestinal transplant. The V call is TRBV11-3, the J call TRBJ2-1; no definite D call. The CDR3 DNA is TGTGCCAGCAGCCGAGACCCGAGCTCCTACAATGAGCAGTTCTTC. This translates into CASSRDPSSYNEQFF.